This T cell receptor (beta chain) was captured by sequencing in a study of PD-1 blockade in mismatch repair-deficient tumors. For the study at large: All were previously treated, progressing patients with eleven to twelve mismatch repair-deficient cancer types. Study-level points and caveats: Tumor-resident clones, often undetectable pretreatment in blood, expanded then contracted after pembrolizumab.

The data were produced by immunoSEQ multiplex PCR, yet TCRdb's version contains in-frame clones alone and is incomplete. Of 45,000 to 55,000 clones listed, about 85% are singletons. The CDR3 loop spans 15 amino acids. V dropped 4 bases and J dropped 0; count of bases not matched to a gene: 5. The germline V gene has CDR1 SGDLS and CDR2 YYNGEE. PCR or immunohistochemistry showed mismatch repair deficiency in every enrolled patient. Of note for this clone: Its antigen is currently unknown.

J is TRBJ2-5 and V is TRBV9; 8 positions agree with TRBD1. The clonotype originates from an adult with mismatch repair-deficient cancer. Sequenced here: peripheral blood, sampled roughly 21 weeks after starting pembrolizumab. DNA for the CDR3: TGTGCCAGCAGCTTAGGACAGGGCTACCAAGAGACCCAGTACTTC. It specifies CASSLGQGYQETQYF.